This is a list of T cell receptor beta chains from one sample in a study of HIV-infected patients and healthy controls. MiXCR, run by TCRdb on the 5' RACE reads, gives a single entry per CDR3 protein. Here the sample spans 19,000 or so distinct CDR3 sequences, 9% to 15% being singletons. What was sequenced was blood. Receptors originate from an adult in good health. Both conserved end residues are part of each CDR3. A D gene is named only where the DNA matches it firmly. A row's size may be missing; if present it is once, few, many or a size class.

V gene	J gene	D gene	clone size	CDR3 DNA	CDR3 protein
TRBV20-1	TRBJ1-2	NA	medium-sized	TGCAGTGCTGGGAGGGGGTCTTTGGGCTACACCTTC	CSAGRGSLGYTF
TRBV5-1	TRBJ2-5	NA	few	TGCGCCAGCGGACATGGACGGGATCAAGAGACCCAGTACTTC	CASGHGRDQETQYF
TRBV29-1	TRBJ1-1	TRBD1	medium-sized	TGCAGCGTGACAGGGTACCTGCCTGAAGCTTTCTTT	CSVTGYLPEAFF
TRBV28	TRBJ2-5	NA	NA	TGTGCCAGCACCCGGACAGCCGAAGAGACCCAGTACTTC	CASTRTAEETQYF
TRBV7-9	TRBJ1-4	NA	few	TGTGCCAGCAGCTTTGAGCGAGAAAAACTGTTTTTT	CASSFEREKLFF
TRBV3-1	TRBJ1-6	NA	many	TGTGCCAGCAGCCAGGGGATCCTCAATTCACCCCTCCACTTT	CASSQGILNSPLHF
TRBV7-2	TRBJ2-1	TRBD2	NA	TGTGCCAGCAGCGAAGGACTAGCCTCAACTTACAATGAGCAGTTCTTC	CASSEGLASTYNEQFF
TRBV6-2/TRBV6-3	TRBJ2-6	NA	few	TGTGCCAGCTGGGACGGAAGACTCTCTGGGGCCAACGTCCTGACTTTC	CASWDGRLSGANVLTF
TRBV13	TRBJ2-1	NA	few	TGTGCCAGCAGCTGGTCCCCACCAAATTACAATGAGCAGTTCTTC	CASSWSPPNYNEQFF
TRBV2	TRBJ2-7	NA	many	TGTGCCAGCAGTCTGGACCGGACCTACGAGCAGTACTTC	CASSLDRTYEQYF
TRBV2	TRBJ2-3	NA	medium-sized	TGTGCCAGCGGAGCTGGCTTTTTTAGCACAGATACGCAGTATTTT	CASGAGFFSTDTQYF
TRBV12-3/TRBV12-4	TRBJ2-3	TRBD2	many	TGTGCCAGCAGTTTCACCTCGGGACTAGCAAGAACAGATACGCAGTATTTT	CASSFTSGLARTDTQYF
TRBV5-1	TRBJ2-5	TRBD2	many	TGCGCCAGCAGCTCAGGGAGGGGGACCCAGTACTTC	CASSSGRGTQYF
TRBV18	TRBJ1-1	NA	many	TGTGCCAGCTCACCAGAACGGGGCACTGAAGCTTTCTTT	CASSPERGTEAFF
TRBV4-3	TRBJ1-1	NA	many	TGCGCCAGCAGCCAATCTAGGGGCCCCCGCATCATGAACACTGAAGCTTTCTTT	CASSQSRGPRIMNTEAFF
TRBV5-6	TRBJ2-1	NA	many	TGTGCCAGCAGCCCAGCGTGGGACTCCTACAATGAGCAGTTCTTC	CASSPAWDSYNEQFF
TRBV2	TRBJ1-3	NA	many	TGTGCCAGCTGTAGCTCTGGAAACACCATATATTTT	CASCSSGNTIYF
TRBV6-2/TRBV6-3	TRBJ2-1	NA	medium-sized	TGTGCCAGCTTATATCGTCGGGGCCACAATGAGCAGTTCTTC	CASLYRRGHNEQFF
TRBV5-1	TRBJ1-1	NA	many	TGCGCCAGCAGCTTGGAACCCTCGAACACTGAAGCTTTCTTT	CASSLEPSNTEAFF
TRBV4-3	TRBJ2-3	TRBD1	medium-sized	TGCGCCAGCAGCCAAGTAACAGGGGGCACGGAGGATACGCAGTATTTT	CASSQVTGGTEDTQYF
TRBV2	TRBJ2-3	TRBD2	NA	TGTGCCAGCAGTAATAGCGGGGGGTCAAGCACAGATACGCAGTATTTT	CASSNSGGSSTDTQYF
TRBV5-4	TRBJ2-3	TRBD2	many	TGTGCCAGCACCCTAGCGGGCGGGTTTGCTGGCACAGATACGCAGTATTTT	CASTLAGGFAGTDTQYF
TRBV11-3	TRBJ2-7	NA	medium-sized	TGTGCCAGCAGCTTGGGTCCCTCCTACGAGCAGTACTTC	CASSLGPSYEQYF
TRBV7-9	TRBJ1-1	TRBD1	many	TGTGCCAGCAGCCCCCGGACAGGGGAAGACACTGAAGCTTTCTTT	CASSPRTGEDTEAFF
TRBV27	TRBJ2-7	TRBD1	few	TGTGCCAGCAGTCCCGGACAGGCCTACGAGCAGTACTTC	CASSPGQAYEQYF
TRBV4-3	TRBJ2-3	NA	NA	TGCGCCAGCAGCAACGGTCTACGAACAGATACGCAGTATTTT	CASSNGLRTDTQYF
TRBV4-1	TRBJ2-7	NA	many	TGCGCCAGCAGCCAAGCCCCGGCAGGGATATCCTACGAGCAGTACTTC	CASSQAPAGISYEQYF
TRBV3-1	TRBJ1-1	NA	many	TGTGCCAGCAGCCAAAACAGGGCCACTGAAGCTTTCTTT	CASSQNRATEAFF
TRBV5-1	TRBJ1-1	NA	few	TGCGCCAGCAGTTCAGGAGACACTGAAGCTTTCTTT	CASSSGDTEAFF
TRBV5-4	TRBJ2-6	NA	many	TGTGCCAGCAGCTTGGTCGTCTCCTCTGGGGCCAACGTCCTGACTTTC	CASSLVVSSGANVLTF
TRBV19	TRBJ2-6	NA	many	TGTGCCAGTACCCATCGGTGGCAGCCCGGGGCCAACGTCCTGACTTTC	CASTHRWQPGANVLTF
TRBV5-4	TRBJ1-6	NA	many	TGTGCCAGCAGCTTGTGGGGGGCAGATTCACCCCTCCACTTT	CASSLWGADSPLHF
TRBV19	TRBJ1-5	TRBD1	many	TGTGCCAGTAGTTTGGGACAGCTTAGCAATCAGCCCCAGCATTTT	CASSLGQLSNQPQHF
TRBV10-3	TRBJ2-7	NA	many	TGTGCCATCAGTGTGATGGAAGCTCATGAGCAGTACTTC	CAISVMEAHEQYF
TRBV28	TRBJ1-5	NA	many	TGTGCCAGCAGCCAGCCAGGGAATCAGCCCCAGCATTTT	CASSQPGNQPQHF
TRBV7-2	TRBJ1-4	NA	many	TGTGCCAGCAGCTTAATAGTTAATGAAAAACTGTTTTTT	CASSLIVNEKLFF
TRBV29-1	TRBJ1-1	NA	few	TGCAGCGGAGAGCGGATGGACACTGAAGCTTTCTTT	CSGERMDTEAFF
TRBV5-1	TRBJ2-3	TRBD1	many	TGCGCCAGCAGCTTGACAGGGGGCGAGACAGATACGCAGTATTTT	CASSLTGGETDTQYF
TRBV2	TRBJ1-5	NA	many	TGTGCCAGCAGTGATCGAACGGCAAATAGCAATCAGCCCCAGCATTTT	CASSDRTANSNQPQHF
TRBV7-9	TRBJ1-4	NA	many	TGTGCCAGCAGCCCGGGACGGTATGAAAAACTGTTTTTT	CASSPGRYEKLFF
TRBV12-3/TRBV12-4	TRBJ2-3	NA	many	TGTGCCAGCACCAATCGTCTCACAGATACGCAGTATTTT	CASTNRLTDTQYF
TRBV20-1	TRBJ1-1	NA	many	TGCAGTGCTAGAGCCGGACGGCAGGGTGGCACTGAAGCTTTCTTT	CSARAGRQGGTEAFF
TRBV7-2	TRBJ2-3	NA	many	TGTGCCAGCAGCTTAGGCGGCACAGATACGCAGTATTTT	CASSLGGTDTQYF
TRBV18	TRBJ2-1	NA	many	TGTGCCAGCTCACCGGGGATCAATGAGCAGTTCTTC	CASSPGINEQFF
TRBV7-2	TRBJ1-1	TRBD1	NA	TGTGCCAGCAGCTCTCGTGGGACAGGAGAAGCTTTCTTT	CASSSRGTGEAFF
TRBV5-4	TRBJ1-2	NA	medium-sized	TGTGCCAGCAGCTTGGATTGGGGCCACTATGGCTACACCTTC	CASSLDWGHYGYTF
TRBV7-9	TRBJ2-3	NA	many	TGTGCCAGCAGCTTTCTAGGCAGGAAACAAGATACGCAGTATTTT	CASSFLGRKQDTQYF
TRBV11-1	TRBJ1-6	NA	many	TGTGCCAGCAGCTTTGAACCTTATAATTCACCCCTCCACTTT	CASSFEPYNSPLHF
TRBV5-6	TRBJ2-7	NA	many	TGTGCCAGCAGCTTGCTGGGGGCGCGGTACGAGCAGTACTTC	CASSLLGARYEQYF
TRBV5-1	TRBJ1-1	NA	many	TGCGCCAGCAGCTTGCGTATGGGGGAAGCTTTCTTT	CASSLRMGEAFF
TRBV12-3/TRBV12-4	TRBJ2-7	NA	medium-sized	TGTGCCAGCAGATCGCCGACCTACGAGCAGTACTTC	CASRSPTYEQYF
TRBV7-9	TRBJ1-5	NA	many	TGTGCCAGCACCAAACCCTTTCCCCCGCCCCAGCATTTT	CASTKPFPPPQHF
TRBV29-1	TRBJ2-3	NA	many	TGCAGCGTTGAAGATCCTAGACAAGGTAGCACAGATACGCAGTATTTT	CSVEDPRQGSTDTQYF
TRBV5-6	TRBJ2-6	NA	NA	TGTGCCAGCAGCTTTAGGTTCTCTGGGGCCAACGTCCTGACTTTC	CASSFRFSGANVLTF
TRBV7-2	TRBJ2-7	TRBD1	medium-sized	TGTGCCAGCAGCTTTGACAGGGCTAGCTCCTACGAGCAGTACTTC	CASSFDRASSYEQYF
TRBV7-2	TRBJ2-3	NA	many	TGTGCCAGCAGCCCCCCTGGACGGGGGCGAACAGATACGCAGTATTTT	CASSPPGRGRTDTQYF
TRBV7-2	TRBJ2-3	NA	many	TGTGCCAGCAGCTTAGTTGGGGTAAACAGAGATACGCAGTATTTT	CASSLVGVNRDTQYF
TRBV7-9	TRBJ2-6	NA	NA	TGTGCCAGCAGCCCGGGGACTTACTCTGGGGCCAACGTCCTGACTTTC	CASSPGTYSGANVLTF
TRBV6-5	TRBJ1-5	NA	medium-sized	TGTGCCAGCAAACTCCGGGGTGACAATCAGCCCCAGCATTTT	CASKLRGDNQPQHF